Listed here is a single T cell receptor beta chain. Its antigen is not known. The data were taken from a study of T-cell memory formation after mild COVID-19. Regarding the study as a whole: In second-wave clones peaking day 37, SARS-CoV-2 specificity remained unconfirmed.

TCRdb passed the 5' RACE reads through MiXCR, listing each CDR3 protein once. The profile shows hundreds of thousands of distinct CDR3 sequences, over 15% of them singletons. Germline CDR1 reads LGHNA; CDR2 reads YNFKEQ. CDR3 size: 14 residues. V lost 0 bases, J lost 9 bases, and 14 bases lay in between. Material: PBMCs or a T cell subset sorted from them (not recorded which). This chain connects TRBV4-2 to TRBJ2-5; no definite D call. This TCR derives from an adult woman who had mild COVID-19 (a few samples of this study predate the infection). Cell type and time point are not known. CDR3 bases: TGTGCCAGCAGCCAAGAGGCCTCCCCCCGGGCCCAGTACTTC. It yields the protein CASSQEASPRAQYF.